Following are 3 T cell receptor beta chains from one sample sequenced in a study of blood T cell repertoires in COVID-19. Only in-frame clones appear in the TCRdb table, and some are missing; sequencing was by immunoSEQ multiplex PCR. The profile shows a few hundred thousand clones, around nine tenths of them singletons. Sample: peripheral blood. All receptors derive from a human donor in a cohort sampled during active COVID-19.

This chain links TRBV27 with TRBJ1-1, with D uncertain. Trimming took 0 bases from V and 2 from J, leaving 16 bases between them. This CDR3 spans 17 amino acids. CDR1 MNHEY and CDR2 SMNVEV come from the germline V gene (reference sequence). Here the CDR3 reads CASSLSSQVLLNTEAFF. CDR3 sequence (DNA): TGTGCCAGCAGTTTATCGAGTCAGGTCCTATTAAACACTGAAGCTTTCTTT.

V usage is TRBV11-2 and J usage is TRBJ2-2, with D perhaps matching TRBD1 (6 bases). This CDR3 region has 16 residues. Germline V gene sequence: CDR1 SGHAT, CDR2 FQNNGV. V was pared by 1 base and J by 0 bases, with 9 bases between. CDR3 coding DNA: TGTGCCAGCAGCTTAGGTGGGGGCGCGAACACCGGGGAGCTGTTTTTT. Protein sequence: CASSLGGGANTGELFF.

This sequence joins TRBV6-1 and TRBJ2-1; 10 positions agree with TRBD2. The V and J ends lost 4 bases and 4 bases, in that order; junction bases with no gene match: 1. This CDR3 is 14 amino acids long. CDR1 MNHNS and CDR2 SASEGT come from the germline V gene. The CDR3 coding sequence is TGTGCCAGCAGTGTAGCGGGAGGATACAATGAGCAGTTCTTC. This sequence encodes CASSVAGGYNEQFF.